Shown below are 7 T cell receptor beta chains from a single sample sequenced in a study of blood T cell repertoires in COVID-19 (TCRdb year 2020). Library creation used the immunoSEQ multiplex PCR assay. Drawn from immuneACCESS, this table holds only the in-frame rearrangements with V and J called that TCRdb kept. Clones are partly lost; checked studies trace under half to an unresolved V gene and leave the rest unexplained. The sample data list 200,000 to 250,000 clones, and about 89% of these were observed just once. The leading ten clones occupy more than 3.5% of the sample. Sequenced: PBMCs or T cells enriched from blood (not recorded which). These receptors all stem from a woman between 25 and 40 years old who had recovered from COVID-19.

This clone was seen just once. The chain uses TRBV9 and TRBJ2-5, with TRBD2 matching 15 bases. The germline gives CDR1 SGDLS, CDR2 YYNGEE. The CDR3 sequence is 17 residues long. V dropped 4 bases and J dropped 4; count of bases not matched to a gene: 8. DNA for the CDR3: TGTGCCAGCAGCCCAAGGACTAGCGGGAGGGCCAGAGAGACCCAGTACTTC. It specifies CASSPRTSGRARETQYF.

The V gene is TRBV29-1, the J gene TRBJ1-2, with 7 bases identical to TRBD1. The germline V gene encodes CDR1 SQVTM and CDR2 ANQGSEA. J gave up 5 bases and V 6 bases, and 9 bases lay outside the gene matches. The CDR3 loop spans 13 amino acids. For the CDR3, the DNA is TGCAGCGTCGGACAGGAGGTCGATTATGGCTACACCTTC. It codes for CSVGQEVDYGYTF.

The rearrangement uses TRBV7-2 and TRBJ2-2; unclear D gene. Germline-derived CDR1 and CDR2 are SGHTA and FQGNSA. The germline V and J ends were trimmed by 2 bases and 7 bases, with 5 bases remaining between them. The CDR3 runs 12 residues. The CDR3 region has the DNA TGTGCCAGCAGCTTAATCGGCGGGGAGCTGTTTTTT. Translation gives CASSLIGGELFF.

The chain uses TRBV6-1 and TRBJ1-5; D is possibly TRBD1 (5 bases). CDR3 size: 16 residues. Germline V gene data show CDR1 as MNHNS and CDR2 as SASEGT. V gave up 4 bases and J gave up 0 bases, with 13 bases separating them. CDR3 sequence reads: CASSADIRNSNQPQHF. The CDR3 nucleotides read TGTGCCAGCAGTGCGGACATCCGTAATAGCAATCAGCCCCAGCATTTT.

The chain employs TRBV18 and TRBJ1-1, with a tentative D call TRBD1 (5 bases). Germline V gene lookup returns CDR1 KGHSH and CDR2 LQKENI. The CDR3 consists of 14 residues. Deletions cut 2 bases from V and 3 bases from J, with 10 bases between. CDR3: CASSPSRGDTEAFF. CDR3 nucleotides: TGTGCCAGCTCACCATCCCGGGGGGACACTGAAGCTTTCTTT. The entire variable domain, with the rest obtained from reference TRBV18 and TRBJ1-1, is as follows: NAGVMQNPRHLVRRRGQEARLRCSPMKGHSHVYWYRQLPEEGLKFMVYLQKENIIDESGMPKERFSAEFPKEGPSILRIQQVVRGDSAAYFCASSPSRGDTEAFFGQGTRLTVV.

This clone was seen repeatedly, ten times or more. Distinct nucleotide sequences in the sample also encode this CDR3. V gene TRBV19 combines with J gene TRBJ1-2; TRBD1 agrees at 7 bases. V lost 3 bases and J lost 4; bases outside the gene matches: 2. The CDR3 consists of 13 residues. Germline CDR1 LNHDA, CDR2 SQIVND (reference sequence). The CDR3 DNA follows: TGTGCCAGTAGTATCGGGACAGCCTATGGCTACACCTTC. Translating gives CASSIGTAYGYTF. Complete variable domain (other parts from reference TRBV19 and TRBJ1-2): DGGITQSPKYLFRKEGQNVTLSCEQNLNHDAMYWYRQDPGQGLRLIYYSQIVNDFQKGDIAEGYSVSREKKESFPLTVTSAQKNPTAFYLCASSIGTAYGYTFGSGTRLTVV.

The rearrangement links TRBV2 to TRBJ1-3; weak D call: TRBD1 (6 bases). The CDR3 has 14 residues. V was clipped by 2 bases and J by 8 bases, with 13 bases between them. CDR1 SNHLY and CDR2 FYNNEI come from the germline V gene. CDR3: CASSEQGLGDTIYF. The CDR3 DNA follows: TGTGCCAGCAGTGAACAGGGGTTAGGAGACACCATATATTTT.